These 27 T cell receptor beta chains were all obtained from the same sample, sequenced in a study of shared clonotypes between healthy human individuals. Sequencing was performed with immunoSEQ multiplex PCR; in TCRdb, only in-frame clones are kept and a portion is missing. The data show roughly 1 million clones, with about 75% seen just once and about 1.4% held by the top ten. The sequenced sample was memory CD4+ T cells sorted from blood. The subset here: CD45RA-negative fraction. The origin of the receptors is a young man in good health.

J is TRBJ2-7 and V is TRBV28; possible D gene TRBD1, 5 bases. The V end was cut by 6 bases, the J end by 1 base, with 16 bases between. The CDR3 has 15 amino acids. Germline V gives CDR1 MDHEN, CDR2 SYDVKM. The CDR3 loop is CASSSRASLSYEQYF. The CDR3 nucleotides are TGTGCCAGCAGCTCCAGGGCGAGCTTGTCCTACGAGCAGTACTTC.

There are a few counts of this clone. The chain has TRBV6-1 and TRBJ1-2, with 7 bases that match TRBD1. Germline CDR1 reads MNHNS; CDR2 reads SASEGT. V trimming: 5 bases; J trimming: 13 bases; junction bases outside the gene matches: 7. This CDR3 comprises 11 residues. The CDR3 loop reads CASSKGARGTF. CDR3 sequence (DNA): TGTGCCAGCAGTAAGGGGGCGAGGGGCACCTTC.

This CDR3 reads CAWSELGSSGYTF. Written as DNA, the CDR3 is TGTGCCTGGAGTGAGTTGGGCTCGTCTGGCTACACCTTC. The chain recombines TRBV30 with TRBJ1-2; D is unresolved. Per the germline V gene, CDR1 is GTSNPN and CDR2 is SVGIG (reference sequence). The ends were cut back, 1 base at V and 7 bases at J, with 13 bases in the middle. The CDR3 has 13 residues.

The rearrangement joins TRBV28 to TRBJ1-6; D may be TRBD1 (6 bases). The CDR3 is 15 residues long. Germline CDR1 is MDHEN and CDR2 is SYDVKM. The V end lost 6 bases, the J end lost 8 bases, and 17 bases lay between the germline ends. CDR3 region: CASRSPGQPHSPLHF. CDR3 bases: TGTGCCAGCAGATCTCCGGGACAACCTCATTCACCCCTCCACTTT.

The sample holds a few counts of this clone. The V call is TRBV6-6, the J call TRBJ2-5; TRBD2 aligns across 10 bases. Trimming took 6 bases from V and 3 from J; bases not matched to a gene: 7. The CDR3 runs to 15 residues. The V gene's germline CDR1 is MNHNY and CDR2 SVGAGI (reference sequence). CDR3 bases: TGTGCCAGCAGCAATTCCACTAGCGGGAAAGAGACCCAGTACTTC. Protein product: CASSNSTSGKETQYF.

V is TRBV28 and J is TRBJ1-2; D not certain. The CDR3 extends over 13 amino acids. The germline gives CDR1 MDHEN, CDR2 SYDVKM. Between the trimmed V and J ends, which lost 8 bases and 6 bases, there was a span of 16 bases. CDR3 nucleotide sequence: TGTGCCAGCTTACTGGACGTTAGAAATGGCTACACCTTC. It yields the protein CASLLDVRNGYTF.

The rearrangement joins TRBV27 to TRBJ1-2; TRBD1 matches at 10 bases. This CDR3 is 16 amino acids long. CDR1 is MNHEY, CDR2 SMNVEV, per germline (reference sequence). V shed 6 bases and J 4 bases; nucleotides not matched to a gene: 11. The CDR3 DNA follows: TGTGCCAGCAGCTTTGGGAGACAGGGGGCTTTCTATGGCTACACCTTC. Amino acids: CASSFGRQGAFYGYTF.

This sequence joins TRBV5-1 and TRBJ2-1; the D gene is possibly TRBD2 (6 bases). CDR3 size: 15 residues. The V end was cut by 4 bases, the J end by 2 bases, with 13 bases between. CDR1 is SGHRS, CDR2 YFSETQ, per germline. CDR3 bases: TGCGCCAGCAGCCGCGGGACGGGGCCCTACAATGAGCAGTTCTTC. The encoded protein is CASSRGTGPYNEQFF.

The table lists this clone with a few counts. V usage is TRBV10-3 and J usage is TRBJ1-5; D is undetermined. V was trimmed by 11 bases and J by 2 bases, leaving 16 bases between them. CDR3 length: 14 residues. Germline V lookup: CDR1 ENHRY, CDR2 SYGVKD. The chain's CDR3 is CAGTSNQGNQPQHF. In DNA form, the CDR3 reads TGTGCCGGTACGTCTAACCAAGGCAATCAGCCCCAGCATTTT.

CDR3 coding DNA: TGTGCCTGGAGGCCGGGACGGCCTTTTCCCGAGCAGTTCTTC. This codes for CAWRPGRPFPEQFF. V is TRBV30 and J is TRBJ2-1; D may match TRBD1 or TRBD2 (5 bases each). This CDR3 is built from 14 residues. Per the germline V gene, CDR1 is GTSNPN and CDR2 is SVGIG (reference sequence). V dropped 3 bases and J dropped 10 bases, with 19 bases sitting between them.

The rearrangement links TRBV7-9 to TRBJ2-6, with 7 nucleotides matching TRBD1. Trimming at V came to 10 bases and at J to 4 bases, leaving 4 bases not matched to a gene. CDR1 SEHNR and CDR2 FQNEAQ come from the germline V gene (reference sequence). CDR3 length equals 13 residues. CDR3 nucleotides: TGTGCCACCGACAGGGTCGGGGCCAACGTCCTGACTTTC. Its protein product is CATDRVGANVLTF. The full variable domain, its missing parts supplied by reference TRBV7-9 and TRBJ2-6, is DTGVSQNPRHKITKRGQNVTFRCDPISEHNRLYWYRQTLGQGPEFLTYFQNEAQLEKSRLLSDRFSAERPKGSFSTLEIQRTEQGDSAMYLCATDRVGANVLTFGAGSRLTVL.

The V call is TRBV25-1, the J call TRBJ1-1; D perhaps matches TRBD1 (5 bases). Germline V gene lookup returns CDR1 MGHDK and CDR2 SYGVNS. V lost 0 bases to trimming and J lost 5 bases, with 10 bases between them. The CDR3 extends over 14 amino acids. The CDR3, as DNA: TGTGCCAGCAGTGAATATATGGGGGAAACTGAAGCTTTCTTT. Translated, it gives CASSEYMGETEAFF. The full variable domain, in which reference TRBV25-1 and TRBJ1-1 provide the parts outside the CDR3, is EADIYQTPRYLVIGTGKKITLECSQTMGHDKMYWYQQDPGMELHLIHYSYGVNSTEKGDLSSESTVSRIRTEHFPLTLESARPSHTSQYLCASSEYMGETEAFFGQGTRLTVV.

In regard to this clone: The sample holds other DNA sequences that translate to the same CDR3. The chain recombines TRBV4-1 with TRBJ1-4; D call uncertain. Germline CDR1 reads MGHRA; CDR2 reads YSYEKL. Trimming took off 1 base at V and 1 base at J, with 10 bases between the two ends. The CDR3 totals 16 residues. The CDR3 spells CASSQGWAGTNEKLFF. CDR3 nucleotides: TGCGCCAGCAGCCAAGGTTGGGCGGGAACTAATGAAAAACTGTTTTTT.

The chain combines TRBV30 with TRBJ2-1; D ambiguous. V was cut by 1 base and J by 4 bases, with 14 bases left in between. The length of the CDR3 is 15 residues. Germline V gene lookup returns CDR1 GTSNPN and CDR2 SVGIG (reference sequence). CDR3 bases: TGTGCCTGGAGTGGACCGCCTGGGCCATACAATGAGCAGTTCTTC. Protein: CAWSGPPGPYNEQFF.

The genes are TRBV6-1 and TRBJ2-7, with no clear D. Germline V gene data show CDR1 as MNHNS and CDR2 as SASEGT. CDR3 size: 12 residues. Trimming took 10 bases from V and 3 from J, leaving 13 bases between them. The CDR3 DNA reads as TGTGCCACCGAGAACAGCTACTACGAGCAGTACTTC. Translated, it gives CATENSYYEQYF.

This chain links TRBV6-1 with TRBJ2-7, with D possibly called TRBD1 or TRBD2 (5 bases each). The germline V gene encodes CDR1 MNHNS and CDR2 SASEGT. The CDR3 contains 16 residues. The V end lost 1 base, the J end lost 6 bases, and 19 bases lay between the germline ends. CDR3 sequence: CASSEEGTGSFLEQYF. The CDR3 nucleotides read TGTGCCAGCAGTGAAGAGGGGACGGGGTCTTTTCTCGAGCAGTACTTC.

The gene calls are TRBV7-9 and TRBJ1-6, with D uncertain. The ends were cut back, 3 bases at V and 7 bases at J, with 10 bases in the middle. The CDR3 has 14 amino acids. The germline CDR1 and CDR2 sequences are SEHNR and FQNEAQ (reference sequence). The CDR3 sequence is CASSFAGENSPLHF. The CDR3, as DNA: TGTGCCAGCAGCTTCGCAGGAGAAAATTCACCCCTCCACTTT.

This clone was seen a few times. CDR3 loop: CASQRLESSGNTIYF. The CDR3 DNA sequence: TGTGCCAGCCAGCGACTCGAGAGCTCTGGAAACACCATATATTTT. The genes are TRBV19 and TRBJ1-3; unclear D gene. The V and J ends lost 9 bases and 0 bases respectively, with 15 bases between them. CDR1 is LNHDA, CDR2 SQIVND, per germline (reference sequence). The CDR3 loop spans 15 amino acids. The full variable domain, its missing parts supplied by reference TRBV19 and TRBJ1-3, is DGGITQSPKYLFRKEGQNVTLSCEQNLNHDAMYWYRQDPGQGLRLIYYSQIVNDFQKGDIAEGYSVSREKKESFPLTVTSAQKNPTAFYLCASQRLESSGNTIYFGEGSWLTVV.

The rearrangement uses TRBV10-1 and TRBJ2-2; TRBD1 might be the D (6 bases). From germline, CDR1 is WNHNN and CDR2 SYGVQD (reference sequence). The CDR3 runs 14 residues. Trimming stripped 6 bases from V and 6 bases from J, with 14 bases between. CDR3 residues: CASRETGSAGELFF. The CDR3 nucleotides are TGCGCCAGCAGAGAAACAGGGTCCGCCGGGGAGCTGTTTTTT.

This clone came up a few times. Distinct nucleotide sequences in the sample also encode this CDR3. This chain uses TRBV18 with TRBJ2-5; no clear D. The CDR3 has 11 residues. CDR1 and CDR2 (germline): KGHSH, LQKENI. The ends were cut back, 4 bases at V and 2 bases at J, with 2 bases in the middle. The DNA for the CDR3 is TGTGCCAGCTCACTTCAAGAGACCCAGTACTTC. Translation gives CASSLQETQYF.

This chain connects TRBV7-8 to TRBJ1-6; D perhaps matches TRBD1 (5 bases). Trimming took off 0 bases at V and 8 bases at J, with 23 bases between the two ends. There are 19 residues in the CDR3. The V gene's germline CDR1 is SGHVS and CDR2 FQNEAQ. The CDR3 region is CASSLADTPGTARYSPLHF. The CDR3 bases are TGTGCCAGCAGCTTAGCGGACACCCCGGGAACAGCCCGTTATTCACCCCTCCACTTT.

This clone was counted between two and nine times. The rearrangement joins TRBV28 to TRBJ2-5; no clear D. V lost 3 bases and J lost 6, with 17 bases in between. The CDR3 loop spans 15 amino acids. Germline V gene sequence: CDR1 MDHEN, CDR2 SYDVKM. The CDR3 sequence: CASSLGFPIGKTQYF. In nucleotides, the CDR3 is TGTGCCAGCAGTTTGGGGTTTCCTATTGGAAAGACCCAGTACTTC.

This rearrangement joins TRBV2 to TRBJ1-1; no reliable D call. This CDR3 is built from 14 residues. The germline V and J ends were trimmed by 7 bases and 1 base, with 13 bases remaining between them. Germline assignment: CDR1 SNHLY and CDR2 FYNNEI. The CDR3 sequence is CASTREMGNTEAFF. CDR3 coding DNA: TGTGCCAGCACGAGGGAAATGGGGAACACTGAAGCTTTCTTT.

V is TRBV28 and J is TRBJ1-2, with TRBD1 matching over 7 bases. This CDR3 spans 14 amino acids. The V gene end was trimmed by 6 bases and the J gene end by 2 bases; junction bases not matched to a gene: 6. Per the germline V gene, CDR1 is MDHEN and CDR2 is SYDVKM. The CDR3 sequence is CASSQGGQNYGYTF. Here the CDR3 DNA reads TGTGCCAGCAGCCAGGGGGGACAGAACTATGGCTACACCTTC.

There are a few counts of this clone. Other DNA sequences in the same sample also yield this CDR3. The chain couples TRBV11-1 to TRBJ1-1, with no clear D. The germline V gene has CDR1 SGHAT and CDR2 FQDESV (reference sequence). This CDR3 is built from 13 residues. Trimming took off 3 bases at V and 1 base at J, with 6 bases between the two ends. CDR3 DNA: TGTGCCAGCAGCTTCGGGAAGAACACTGAAGCTTTCTTT. This translates into CASSFGKNTEAFF.

The chain recombines TRBV2 with TRBJ2-1; 8 bases fit TRBD2. The germline V gene encodes CDR1 SNHLY and CDR2 FYNNEI. V lost 3 bases, J lost 4 bases, and 8 bases stayed unmatched. The CDR3 sequence is 16 residues long. The CDR3 DNA follows: TGTGCCAGCAGTGAGCTAAGGGCGGGGGGTTACAATGAGCAGTTCTTC. Translation gives CASSELRAGGYNEQFF.

The chain combines TRBV6-6 with TRBJ2-5; TRBD1 agrees at 9 bases. V gave up 4 bases and J gave up 3 bases; unmatched junction bases: 6. Germline lookup yields CDR1 MNHNY and CDR2 SVGAGI (reference sequence). The CDR3 runs to 15 residues. The CDR3 region has the DNA TGTGCCAGCAGTTCAACGACAGGGGGGAAAGAGACCCAGTACTTC. It is translated as CASSSTTGGKETQYF.